This T cell receptor (beta chain) appears in the sequencing data of a study of T cell changes during pregnancy in multiple sclerosis (dated by TCRdb to between 2019 and 2020). With regard to the full study: The study examined how the T cell repertoire changed over the course of pregnancy in women with multiple sclerosis.

The CDR3 contains 16 residues, cysteine and phenylalanine counted. Left in the record is the CDR3 DNA by itself, 48 bases read in frame from the first base. V is cut by 6 bases and J by 0 bases, and the space between the germline ends is 13 bases. From a lookup of the germline V gene, CDR1 and CDR2 are SGHTS and YDEGEE. On this clone: Its antigen is currently not known. There are no base qualities to consult, and no much larger clone falls within one base.

Library preparation used the immunoSEQ multiplex PCR assay. Not all clones reach the TCRdb copy of this immuneACCESS table, which keeps in-frame sequences only. Checked studies attribute under half of the gap to unresolved V genes and leave the rest unexplained. Here the sample has around 63,000 clones; roughly 91% occur a single time. Roughly 2% of the sample comes from the top ten. The sample here was peripheral blood, taken in the third trimester of pregnancy. The chain was built from TRBV5-8 and TRBJ2-6, and the D gene may be TRBD1, 6 bases matching. The receptor comes from a female donor in good health, enrolled as a control in a pregnancy study. The CDR3 is CASTPLGGSGANVLTF. The DNA is as follows: TGTGCCAGCACCCCTTTAGGGGGCTCTGGGGCCAACGTCCTGACTTTC.